This T cell receptor (beta chain) was sequenced for a study of T cells in Graves' hyperthyroidism and ophthalmopathy. This clonotype was recorded many times. The V gene's germline CDR1 is MRHNA and CDR2 SNTAGT. V was pared by 5 bases and J by 8 bases, with 18 bases between. The CDR3 is 14 amino acids. Amplification targeted TCR beta CDR3 regions from RNA transcripts. The HTBI set primed first-round TCR CDR3 RT-PCR. Each CDR3 protein is one row after TCRdb ran MiXCR on the multiplex PCR reads. The data hold roughly 700,000 distinct CDR3 sequences, with 30% to 40% observed a single time. Participants, patients aged 18 to 65, had newly diagnosed hyperthyroidism with a duration under 2 months.

The chain carries TRBV6-4 and TRBJ1-1; perhaps TRBD1 as D (5 bases). This TCR was recovered from a woman aged 40 to 50 with Graves' hyperthyroidism. The source material was blood. CDR3 nucleotide sequence: TGTGCCAGCAGTAGGAATAGGGGCGATTCCGAAGCTTTCTTT. As protein: CASSRNRGDSEAFF.